A single sample is the source of the 13 T cell receptor beta chains below, sequenced in a study of blood T cell repertoires in COVID-19. The assay was immunoSEQ multiplex PCR, and TCRdb's table has in-frame clones only and misses some. The sample yields 85,000 to 120,000 clones, around four fifths seen once. Sequencing input: peripheral blood. The origin of the receptors is a man aged 35-49 years with active or convalescent COVID-19.

V gene TRBV5-1 combines with J gene TRBJ2-2, with TRBD1 matching over 7 bases. The V and J ends lost 4 bases and 9 bases, in that order; junction bases with no gene match: 6. The length of the CDR3 is 13 residues. Germline CDR1 SGHRS, CDR2 YFSETQ. CDR3 nucleotides: TGCGCCAGCAGCCTACAGGGGTTCCGGGAGCTGTTTTTT. It codes for CASSLQGFRELFF.

The chain employs TRBV29-1 and TRBJ1-5; D is possibly TRBD1 (5 bases). From germline, CDR1 is SQVTM and CDR2 ANQGSEA. V shed 6 bases and J shed 5 bases, with 14 bases lying between them. This CDR3 has 13 amino acids. The CDR3 DNA reads as TGCAGCGTAGCGGGGGGTGGAGATCAGCCCCAGCATTTT. This translates into CSVAGGGDQPQHF. Filled out from reference TRBV29-1 and TRBJ1-5, the complete variable domain reads SAVISQKPSRDICQRGTSLTIQCQVDSQVTMMFWYRQQPGQSLTLIATANQGSEATYESGFVIDKFPISRPNLTFSTLTVSNMSPEDSSIYLCSVAGGGDQPQHFGDGTRLSIL.

This chain uses TRBV5-1 with TRBJ2-7; TRBD2 matches at 11 bases. There are 15 residues in the CDR3. V lost 5 bases, J lost 5 bases, and 9 bases stayed unmatched. CDR1 and CDR2 (germline): SGHRS, YFSETQ. CDR3 coding DNA: TGCGCCAGCAGTCGGCTAGCGGGGGGTCGAGACGAGCAGTACTTC. Protein product: CASSRLAGGRDEQYF.

This sequence joins TRBV19 and TRBJ2-2, with a tentative D call TRBD2 (6 bases). With 7 bases removed from V and 2 bases from J, the gap between germline ends came to 14 bases. Germline CDR1 LNHDA, CDR2 SQIVND (reference sequence). The CDR3 runs to 15 residues. The CDR3 coding sequence is TGTGCCAGTACATCGACGGGACTTAACACCGGGGAGCTGTTTTTT. It encodes CASTSTGLNTGELFF.

This chain links TRBV5-4 with TRBJ2-5; D is unresolved. Germline-derived CDR1 and CDR2 are SGHNT and YYREEE (reference sequence). The V and J ends lost 1 base and 5 bases respectively, with 12 bases between them. The CDR3 contains 14 residues. The CDR3 protein is CASSLPGLAETQYF. CDR3 nucleotides: TGTGCCAGCAGCTTGCCAGGCCTGGCGGAGACCCAGTACTTC.

This sequence joins TRBV5-1 and TRBJ2-5, with 9 positions matching TRBD1. The CDR3 is 16 residues long. CDR1 is SGHRS, CDR2 YFSETQ, per germline. V lost 8 bases to trimming and J lost 5 bases; unmatched junction nucleotides: 16. The CDR3 sequence is CASTLGPGQGGETQYF. The CDR3 DNA reads as TGCGCCAGTACCCTCGGACCGGGACAGGGCGGTGAGACCCAGTACTTC. Full variable domain (remainder filled in from reference TRBV5-1 and TRBJ2-5): KAGVTQTPRYLIKTRGQQVTLSCSPISGHRSVSWYQQTPGQGLQFLFEYFSETQRNKGNFPGRFSGRQFSNSRSEMNVSTLELGDSALYLCASTLGPGQGGETQYFGPGTRLLVL.

This chain joins TRBV12-1 and TRBJ2-1; the tabulated D call, TRBD1, remains unverified against the DNA. TRBV12-1 is classified as a pseudogene. This CDR3 has 15 residues. The CDR3: CASSYSTGPFNEQFF. As DNA, the CDR3 is TGTGCCAGCAGCTATTCCACAGGGCCCTTCAATGAGCAGTTCTTC.

The V and J genes are TRBV7-3 and TRBJ2-1; 7 bases fit TRBD2. The V and J ends lost 5 bases and 3 bases, in that order; junction bases with no gene match: 10. Germline V gene lookup returns CDR1 SGHTA and CDR2 FQGTGA. The CDR3 loop spans 16 amino acids. The CDR3 sequence: CASSTGSGAVYNEQFF. DNA for the CDR3: TGTGCCAGCAGCACGGGCAGCGGGGCGGTCTACAATGAGCAGTTCTTC.

This chain connects TRBV7-3 to TRBJ2-3; 7 bases align to TRBD2. Germline trimming cut 5 bases from V and 4 bases from J; bases unmatched to any gene: 6. The CDR3 length is 14 residues. The germline CDR1 and CDR2 sequences are SGHTA and FQGTGA. CDR3 sequence: CASSKGTNSDTQYF. For the CDR3, the DNA is TGTGCCAGCAGCAAGGGGACTAACTCAGATACGCAGTATTTT.

This clone was detected once. The chain combines TRBV5-4 with TRBJ2-5; unclear D gene. The CDR3 is made up of 15 amino acids. Germline V gives CDR1 SGHNT, CDR2 YYREEE (reference sequence). Deletions cut 3 bases from V and 1 base from J, with 13 bases between. The CDR3 nucleotides are TGTGCCAGCAGCTCAAGAACCCACTTCCAAGAGACCCAGTACTTC. This sequence encodes CASSSRTHFQETQYF. The entire variable domain, with the rest obtained from reference TRBV5-4 and TRBJ2-5, is as follows: ETGVTQSPTHLIKTRGQQVTLRCSSQSGHNTVSWYQQALGQGPQFIFQYYREEENGRGNFPPRFSGLQFPNYSSELNVNALELDDSALYLCASSSRTHFQETQYFGPGTRLLVL.

This chain links TRBV11-2 with TRBJ2-1, with 11 positions matching TRBD2. CDR3 length: 14 amino acids. Germline CDR1 is SGHAT and CDR2 is FQNNGV. The trim removed 2 bases at V and 7 bases at J, leaving 1 base unmatched. CDR3 amino acids: CASSLTSGGNEQFF. The CDR3 DNA is TGTGCCAGCAGCTTAACTAGCGGGGGAAATGAGCAGTTCTTC.

In this sample, this clone turned up a few times. The chain employs TRBV11-2 and TRBJ2-1; TRBD1 agrees at 7 bases. CDR1 is SGHAT and CDR2 is FQNNGV in the germline V gene. With V trimmed by 5 bases and J by 5 bases, 15 bases remained unmatched. The CDR3 consists of 17 residues. The CDR3 is CASSPRGAGTVHNEQFF. The CDR3 DNA is TGTGCCAGCAGCCCGAGAGGGGCCGGGACAGTTCACAATGAGCAGTTCTTC.

This clone was picked up a small number of times. This rearrangement joins TRBV19 to TRBJ1-5, with no clear D. This CDR3 has 12 residues. Germline V gives CDR1 LNHDA, CDR2 SQIVND (reference sequence). V was shortened by 3 bases and J by 4 bases, with 4 bases between the two germline ends. CDR3 coding DNA: TGTGCCAGTAGTATCGGTAATCAGCCCCAGCATTTT. Protein product: CASSIGNQPQHF. The entire variable domain, with the rest obtained from reference TRBV19 and TRBJ1-5, is as follows: DGGITQSPKYLFRKEGQNVTLSCEQNLNHDAMYWYRQDPGQGLRLIYYSQIVNDFQKGDIAEGYSVSREKKESFPLTVTSAQKNPTAFYLCASSIGNQPQHFGDGTRLSIL.